These T cell receptor beta chains were read from a single sample in a study of cytomegalovirus exposure and HLA in healthy donors. Using immunoSEQ multiplex PCR, the repertoire was profiled, and TCRdb retains in-frame clones only, with some absent. The sample includes 100,000 to 130,000 clones, 90% to 97% of them seen just once. Sequencing was carried out using PBMCs. These receptors all come from a woman aged 18-35 years in good health and CMV-seronegative. Both conserved end residues are part of each CDR3. D genes are given only for firm matches. Size values are once, few and many counts, or a class for expanded clones, and some rows have none.

j_gene	v_gene	d_gene	len	abundance	CDR3nt	CDR3aa
TRBJ1-2	TRBV14	TRBD1	15	NA	TGTGCCAGCAGCAGTGATCGGGACAGGGGGTACGGCTACACCTTC	CASSSDRDRGYGYTF
TRBJ1-6	TRBV10-3	NA	16	NA	TGTGCCATCAGTGAAAAGGGGCCTAGCGATAATTCACCCCTCCACTTT	CAISEKGPSDNSPLHF
TRBJ1-6	TRBV7-2	TRBD1	15	NA	TGTGCCAGCAGCTTATCAGGGGGCGGTAATTCACCCCTCCACTTT	CASSLSGGGNSPLHF
TRBJ2-7	TRBV7-3	NA	16	NA	TGTGCCAGCAGCTCGGAACCCCGGGACAAGGTCTACGAGCAGTACTTC	CASSSEPRDKVYEQYF
TRBJ1-1	TRBV4-1	NA	17	NA	TGCGCCAGCAGCCAACAACAGGAGACTCCCATGAACACTGAAGCTTTCTTT	CASSQQQETPMNTEAFF
TRBJ2-5	TRBV4-1	NA	14	NA	TGCGCCAGCAGCCTAGACCACCGGGGGAGGCCCCAGTACTTC	CASSLDHRGRPQYF
TRBJ2-7	TRBV6-1	TRBD1	13	NA	TGTGCCAGCGGGGGACAGAAATTCGACGAGCAGTACTTC	CASGGQKFDEQYF
TRBJ1-2	TRBV5-4	NA	13	NA	TGTGCCAGCAGCCCGCGTGACAGCTATGGCTACACCTTC	CASSPRDSYGYTF
TRBJ2-7	TRBV29-1	TRBD1	14	NA	TGCAGCGTGGACGGGACAGGGGGTTCCTACGAGCAGTACTTC	CSVDGTGGSYEQYF
TRBJ1-1	TRBV19	TRBD1	15	NA	TGTGCCAGTAGGGCCCAAACAGGGGCGAACACTGAAGCTTTCTTT	CASRAQTGANTEAFF
TRBJ1-6	TRBV2	TRBD1	15	NA	TGTGCCAGCAAGAGAACAGGGGCAAGTAATTCACCCCTCCACTTT	CASKRTGASNSPLHF
TRBJ1-1	TRBV28	TRBD1	15	NA	TGTGCCAGCAGTGGGTCCCTGAGGGGGCGAACTGAAGCTTTCTTT	CASSGSLRGRTEAFF
TRBJ1-1	TRBV5-4	TRBD1	14	NA	TGTGCCAGCAGCCCCTACAGGGGGGACACTGAAGCTTTCTTT	CASSPYRGDTEAFF
TRBJ1-1	TRBV18	TRBD1	18	NA	TGTGCCAGCTCTCCACGGACAGGCAATCTTGGGATGAACACTGAAGCTTTCTTT	CASSPRTGNLGMNTEAFF
TRBJ2-3	TRBV27	TRBD2	15	NA	TGTGCCAGCAGTTTTAGCGGGGGAAGGTGGGATACGCAGTATTTT	CASSFSGGRWDTQYF
TRBJ2-7	TRBV7-2	NA	14	NA	TGTGCCAGCAGCTTAGAGTACGCGAACTACGAGCAGTACTTC	CASSLEYANYEQYF
TRBJ2-3	TRBV14	TRBD2	17	once	TGTGCCAGCAGCCAAGATCCTGTAGCGGGGAACACAGATACGCAGTATTTT	CASSQDPVAGNTDTQYF
TRBJ1-6	TRBV2	TRBD1	16	NA	TGTGCCAGCAGTGGGGACAGGTTGCTGACGGATTCACCCCTCCACTTT	CASSGDRLLTDSPLHF
TRBJ2-5	TRBV9	TRBD1	15	NA	TGTGCCAGCAGCGTCGGGACAGGGGGATTGGAGACCCAGTACTTC	CASSVGTGGLETQYF
TRBJ2-3	TRBV9	NA	15	NA	TGTGCCAGCAGCGTGATGGTAGGGGGCACAGATACGCAGTATTTT	CASSVMVGGTDTQYF
TRBJ1-2	TRBV18	NA	14	NA	TGTGCCAGCTCACCGTCGGGGAATGACTATGGCTACACCTTC	CASSPSGNDYGYTF
TRBJ2-3	TRBV4-3	NA	15	NA	TGCGCCAGCAGCCAAGACCCGGGGGTCACAGATACGCAGTATTTT	CASSQDPGVTDTQYF
TRBJ1-1	TRBV14	NA	14	NA	TGTGCCAGCAGCCACCCGGGGATGAACACTGAAGCTTTCTTT	CASSHPGMNTEAFF
TRBJ2-3	TRBV5-1	NA	20	NA	TGCGCCAGCAACCACAGGGTTTGGCTAGCGGAGGGACGAGGGGCAGATACGCAGTATTTT	CASNHRVWLAEGRGADTQYF
TRBJ1-2	TRBV27	NA	11	NA	TGTGCCAGCAGTTCCGGCTATGGCTACACCTTC	CASSSGYGYTF
TRBJ2-2	TRBV5-6	TRBD2	16	few	TGTGCCAGCAGCTGGGGGGGGAGGCTGCAGACCGGGGAGCTGTTTTTT	CASSWGGRLQTGELFF
TRBJ1-6	TRBV28	NA	12	NA	TGTGCCAGCAGTCAGGGCCCCTCACCCCTCCACTTT	CASSQGPSPLHF
TRBJ1-2	TRBV28	NA	14	NA	TGTGCCAGCAGTTTAGCAAACGGGGACTATGGCTACACCTTC	CASSLANGDYGYTF
TRBJ2-5	TRBV7-9	NA	15	NA	TGTGCCAGCAGCCCCGACAGGAGGAATGGAGAGACCCAGTACTTC	CASSPDRRNGETQYF
TRBJ2-7	TRBV13	TRBD1	14	NA	TGTGCCAGCAGCTTACAGGGGGACTCCTACGAGCAGTACTTC	CASSLQGDSYEQYF
TRBJ2-2	TRBV5-5	TRBD1	17	NA	TGTGCCAGCAGCTTAGGGGACAGGGCGTGGGACACCGGGGAGCTGTTTTTT	CASSLGDRAWDTGELFF
TRBJ2-2	TRBV7-9	NA	15	NA	TGTGCCAGCAGCTTGGCACGTGGACTCACCGGGGAGCTGTTTTTT	CASSLARGLTGELFF
TRBJ1-4	TRBV5-1	NA	15	few	TGCGCCAGCAGCTTGACACCCCAAGTTAATGAAAAACTGTTTTTT	CASSLTPQVNEKLFF
TRBJ2-2	TRBV6-6	TRBD1	15	NA	TGTGCCAGCAGTCCGACAGGGAAGAACACCGGGGAGCTGTTTTTT	CASSPTGKNTGELFF
TRBJ2-2	TRBV10-3	NA	14	once	TGTGCCATCAGTGGTACAGGGTCCACCGGGGAGCTGTTTTTT	CAISGTGSTGELFF
TRBJ1-6	TRBV19	TRBD1	14	NA	TGTGCCAGTAGTCTCAACAGGGGAAATTCACCCCTCCACTTT	CASSLNRGNSPLHF
TRBJ2-1	TRBV5-1	NA	14	NA	TGCGCCAGCAGCTGGGTCAGGGGGGCAAATGAGCAGTTCTTC	CASSWVRGANEQFF